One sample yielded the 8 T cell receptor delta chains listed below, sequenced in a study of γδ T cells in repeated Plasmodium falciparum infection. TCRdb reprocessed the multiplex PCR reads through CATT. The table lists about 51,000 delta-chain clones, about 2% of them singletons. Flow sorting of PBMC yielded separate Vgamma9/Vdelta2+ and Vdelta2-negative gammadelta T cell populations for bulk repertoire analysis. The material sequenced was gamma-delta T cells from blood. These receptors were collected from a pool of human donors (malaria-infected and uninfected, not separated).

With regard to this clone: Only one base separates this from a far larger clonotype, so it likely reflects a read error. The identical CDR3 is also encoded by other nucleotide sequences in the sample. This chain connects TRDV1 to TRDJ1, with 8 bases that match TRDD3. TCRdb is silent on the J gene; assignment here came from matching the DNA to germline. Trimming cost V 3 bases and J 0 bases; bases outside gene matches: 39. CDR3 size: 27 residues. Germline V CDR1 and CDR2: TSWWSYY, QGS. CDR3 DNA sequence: TGTGCTCTTGGGGAGCGAGTAGTCTTCGTCGACCTAGCTACTGGGGGGTTATCATACCCTTACACCGATAAACTCATCTTT. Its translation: CALGERVVFVDLATGGLSYPYTDKLIF.

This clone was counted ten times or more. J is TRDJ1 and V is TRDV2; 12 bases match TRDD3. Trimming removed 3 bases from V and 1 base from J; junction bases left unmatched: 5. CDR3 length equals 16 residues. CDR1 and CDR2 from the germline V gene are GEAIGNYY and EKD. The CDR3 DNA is TGTGCCTGTGACCCACTGGGGGATACCGTCACCGATAAACTCATCTTT. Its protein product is CACDPLGDTVTDKLIF.

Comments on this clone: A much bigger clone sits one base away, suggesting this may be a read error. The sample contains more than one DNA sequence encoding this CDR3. The CDR3 sequence: CAASGARGRVLGDYPRGADKLIF. CDR3 nucleotides: TGTGCAGCAAGCGGGGCCAGGGGAAGAGTACTGGGGGATTACCCCCGGGGGGCCGATAAGCTCATCTTT. No J gene call was made, and the V gene is TRAV29/DV5; TRDD3, as called in the table, went unchecked against the DNA. Germline V CDR1 and CDR2: NSMFDY, ISSIKDK. CDR3 length equals 23 residues.

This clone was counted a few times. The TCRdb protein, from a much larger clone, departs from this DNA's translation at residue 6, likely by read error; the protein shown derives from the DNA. CDR3 nucleotide sequence: TGTGCCTGTGACACCGCTCGGGGCGGAGGAGCTGAAGTACCTGGGTTTACCGATAAACTCATCTTT. It yields the protein CACDTARGGGAEVPGFTDKLIF. The chain has TRDV2 and TRDJ1; tentative D call: TRDD3 (5 bases). TCRdb does not report a J gene; here it was assigned by matching the DNA to germline references. V lost 0 bases, J lost 2 bases, and 33 bases lay in between. The CDR3 sequence is 22 residues long. Looked up from germline, CDR1 is GEAIGNYY and CDR2 is EKD.

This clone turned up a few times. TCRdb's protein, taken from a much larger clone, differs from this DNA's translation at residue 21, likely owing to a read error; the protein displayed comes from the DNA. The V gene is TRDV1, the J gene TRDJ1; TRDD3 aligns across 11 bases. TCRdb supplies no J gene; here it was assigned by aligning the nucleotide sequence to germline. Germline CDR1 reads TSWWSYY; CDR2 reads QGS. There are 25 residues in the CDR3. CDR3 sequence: CALGELLLRRPGGYLSPSYTGKLIF. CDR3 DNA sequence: TGTGCTCTTGGGGAACTTCTTCTACGACGTCCTGGGGGATACCTGAGTCCTAGCTACACCGGTAAACTCATCTTT.

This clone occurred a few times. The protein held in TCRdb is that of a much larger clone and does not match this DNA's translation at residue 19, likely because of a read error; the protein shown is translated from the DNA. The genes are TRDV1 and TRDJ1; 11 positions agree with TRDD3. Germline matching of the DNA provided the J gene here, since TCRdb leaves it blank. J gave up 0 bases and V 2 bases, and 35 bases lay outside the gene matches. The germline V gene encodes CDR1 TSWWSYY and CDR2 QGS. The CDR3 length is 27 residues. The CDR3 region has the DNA TGTGCTCTTGGGGAAGTAAGGGCCTACCACCGTCCCTCTGTTGGGGGATACGCTCCTGCCTACACCGATAAACTCATCTTT. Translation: CALGEVRAYHRPSVGGYAPAYTDKLIF.

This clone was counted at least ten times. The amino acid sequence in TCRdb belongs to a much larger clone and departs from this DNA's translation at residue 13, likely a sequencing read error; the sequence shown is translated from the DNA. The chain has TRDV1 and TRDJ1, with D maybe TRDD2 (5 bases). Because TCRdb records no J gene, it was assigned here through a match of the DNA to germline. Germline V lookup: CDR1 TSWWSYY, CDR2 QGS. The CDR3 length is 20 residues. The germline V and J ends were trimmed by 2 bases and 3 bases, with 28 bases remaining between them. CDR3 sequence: CALGETYRPAWTLRPDKLIF. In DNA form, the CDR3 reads TGTGCTCTTGGGGAAACCTACAGGCCGGCTTGGACACTCCGCCCCGATAAACTCATCTTT.

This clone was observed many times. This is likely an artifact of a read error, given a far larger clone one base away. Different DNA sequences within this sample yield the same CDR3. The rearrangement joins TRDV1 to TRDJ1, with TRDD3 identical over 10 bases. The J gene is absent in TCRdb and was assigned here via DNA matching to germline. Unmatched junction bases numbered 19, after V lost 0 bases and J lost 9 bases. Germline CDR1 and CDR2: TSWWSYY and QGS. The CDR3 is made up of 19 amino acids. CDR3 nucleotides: TGTGCTCTTGGGGAACTTAGGGCCCCTCCAAATTCCGGGGGATACGAACTCATCTTT. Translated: CALGELRAPPNSGGYELIF.